Following are 19 T cell receptor beta chains from one sample sequenced in a study of identical twins. TCRdb passed the 5' RACE reads through MiXCR, listing each CDR3 protein once. The repertoire has fewer than 250,000 distinct CDR3 sequences, 6% to 8.5% of them found once; the top ten carry 5.4%. A further study also used this sample, focusing on yellow fever vaccine responses in identical twins.

Input material: CD8+ T cells sorted from blood. Receptors were obtained from a woman under 30 in good health.

V gene TRBV29-1 combines with J gene TRBJ2-1; D is perhaps TRBD2 (5 bases). Trimming shortened V by 6 bases and J by 5 bases, and 14 bases separated the two germline ends. The CDR3 length is 13 residues. Germline loops: CDR1 SQVTM, CDR2 ANQGSEA. CDR3 coding DNA: TGCAGCGTCGCGGGCGGGCAAGACAATGAGCAGTTCTTC. Protein product: CSVAGGQDNEQFF.

This clonotype showed up many times. The chain recombines TRBV3-1 with TRBJ2-1; D is unclear. This CDR3 has 15 residues. From germline, CDR1 is LGHDT and CDR2 YNNKEL (reference sequence). The ends were cut back, 1 base at V and 0 bases at J, with 7 bases in the middle. As DNA, the CDR3 is TGTGCCAGCAGCCAAGGGGATCCCTCCTACAATGAGCAGTTCTTC. This encodes CASSQGDPSYNEQFF.

The chain links TRBV12-3 or TRBV12-4 to TRBJ2-3; TRBD2 matches at 11 bases. The CDR3 sequence is 16 residues long. Germline trimming cut 6 bases from V and 5 bases from J; bases unmatched to any gene: 10. CDR3 sequence: CASSPIAGGPGDTQYF. CDR3 in DNA: TGTGCCAGCAGCCCCATAGCGGGAGGGCCGGGAGATACGCAGTATTTT.

This clonotype was seen at least ten times. This chain links TRBV29-1 with TRBJ1-2; unclear D gene. In germline, CDR1 is SQVTM, CDR2 ANQGSEA. The CDR3 length is 14 residues. V gave up 4 bases and J gave up 5 bases, with 17 bases separating them. For the CDR3, the DNA is TGCAGCGTTGGGCCGAACGATGTTTTGTATGGCTACACCTTC. This encodes CSVGPNDVLYGYTF.

This clonotype has a count of ten or more. The chain carries TRBV2 and TRBJ2-2, with D maybe TRBD2 (6 bases). Trimming stripped 4 bases from V and 2 bases from J, with 8 bases between. CDR3 size: 14 residues. The germline V gene encodes CDR1 SNHLY and CDR2 FYNNEI. CDR3 amino acids: CASSVGSNTGELFF. The CDR3 nucleotides are TGTGCCAGCAGTGTCGGGAGTAACACCGGGGAGCTGTTTTTT.

Details on this clonotype: Germline is not matched at one junction end, which may reflect a read error. The V call is TRBV29-1, the J call TRBJ2-1; 10 nucleotides match TRBD2. Germline CDR1 is SQVTM and CDR2 is ANQGSEA. CDR3 size: 20 residues. CDR3 protein: CSVEPGLAGEPGIGYNEQVF. Written as DNA, the CDR3 is TGCAGCGTTGAACCAGGGCTAGCGGGGGAACCCGGGATAGGCTACAATGAGCAGGTCTTC.

The count of this clonotype is one. At one boundary the junction diverges from the germline segment, which might be a read error. V is TRBV3-1 and J is TRBJ2-7; 8 nucleotides agree with TRBD1. Looked up from germline, CDR1 is LGHDT and CDR2 is YNNKEL (reference sequence). The CDR3 is 15 residues long. In nucleotides, the CDR3 is TGTGCCTGCAGCCAAATGGTCCAGGGGGCAGGGGAGCAGTACTTC. This gives the protein CACSQMVQGAGEQYF.

This clonotype has at least ten counts. The chain is built from TRBV28 and TRBJ2-2; D unresolved. The CDR3 spans 10 residues. Germline CDR1 is MDHEN and CDR2 is SYDVKM. The V end was cut by 6 bases, the J end by 7 bases, with 3 bases between. CDR3 DNA sequence: TGTGCCAGCAGGCACGGGGAGCTGTTTTTT. This gives the protein CASRHGELFF.

This clonotype was seen repeatedly, ten times or more. This rearrangement joins TRBV13 to TRBJ2-1; TRBD2 aligns across 7 bases. The CDR3 sequence is 15 residues long. CDR1 is PRHDT, CDR2 FYEKMQ, per germline (reference sequence). The J segment lost 2 bases and the V segment lost 5 bases, leaving 6 bases of the junction unmatched. The CDR3 loop reads CASSATSDPYNEQFF. CDR3 in DNA: TGTGCCAGCAGCGCCACTAGCGACCCCTACAATGAGCAGTTCTTC.

This clonotype was seen ten or more times. This chain uses TRBV3-1 with TRBJ2-2, with 7 bases that match TRBD1. Trimming took 7 bases from V and 3 from J; bases not matched to a gene: 5. This CDR3 contains 14 residues. In germline, CDR1 is LGHDT, CDR2 YNNKEL (reference sequence). CDR3 sequence (DNA): TGTGCCAGCACGTACAGGGGTGACACCGGGGAGCTGTTTTTT. Its translation: CASTYRGDTGELFF.

In this sample, this clonotype turned up once. The rearrangement joins TRBV7-6 to TRBJ2-7, with TRBD1 matching 7 bases. CDR3 length equals 16 residues. Germline V lookup: CDR1 SGHVS, CDR2 FNYEAQ. The V segment lost 4 bases and the J segment 0 bases; nucleotides outside the gene matches: 9. The CDR3 spells CASSSGQARSSYEQYF. Here the CDR3 DNA reads TGTGCCAGCAGCTCCGGACAGGCCCGTAGCTCCTACGAGCAGTACTTC.

This clonotype has at least ten counts. The J gene is TRBJ2-7, the V gene TRBV4-1; D remains unclear. The CDR3 has 16 amino acids. Germline V gene data show CDR1 as MGHRA and CDR2 as YSYEKL. Trimming took 0 bases from V and 0 from J, leaving 12 bases between them. The CDR3 DNA sequence: TGCGCCAGCAGCCAAGAAGGGCCGATGAGCTCCTACGAGCAGTACTTC. The encoded protein is CASSQEGPMSSYEQYF.

V and J are TRBV20-1 and TRBJ2-5; possible D gene TRBD2, 6 bases. V lost 3 bases and J 1 base, leaving 12 bases between the germline ends. The germline gives CDR1 DFQATT, CDR2 SNEGSKA (reference sequence). The CDR3 covers 14 residues. This chain's CDR3 is CSARHGGAQETQYF. The CDR3 nucleotides read TGCAGTGCTAGGCATGGAGGGGCCCAAGAGACCCAGTACTTC.

This clonotype occurred a few times. The chain combines TRBV6-5 with TRBJ2-5; 8 nucleotides match TRBD1. The V segment lost 0 bases and the J segment 5 bases; nucleotides outside the gene matches: 5. Germline CDR1 MNHEY, CDR2 SVGAGI. The CDR3 runs to 15 residues. For the CDR3, the DNA is TGTGCCAGCAGTTACTCACCAGGGGGCCAGGAGACCCAGTACTTC. Amino acid sequence: CASSYSPGGQETQYF.

This clonotype was found many times. V usage is TRBV28 and J usage is TRBJ2-7, with TRBD1 as a possible D gene (7 bases). The CDR3 has 12 amino acids. V lost 6 bases to trimming and J lost 2 bases, with 8 bases between them. CDR1 and CDR2 from the germline V gene are MDHEN and SYDVKM. The CDR3 sequence: CASSRGAYEQYV. The CDR3 DNA is TGTGCCAGCAGCAGGGGGGCCTACGAGCAGTACGTC.

The genes are TRBV4-2 and TRBJ1-1; D gene uncertain. Per the germline V gene, CDR1 is LGHNA and CDR2 is YNFKEQ. The CDR3 runs 14 residues. Trimming stripped 1 base from V and 1 base from J, with 7 bases between. In DNA form, the CDR3 reads TGTGCCAGCAGCCAAGGTTGGCAGAACACTGAAGCTTTCTTT. Encoded protein: CASSQGWQNTEAFF.

Only a few counts were recorded for this clonotype. J is TRBJ2-7 and V is TRBV15; the D call may be TRBD1 or TRBD2 (5 bases each). Deletions cut 0 bases from V and 5 bases from J, with 11 bases between. The CDR3 is made up of 14 amino acids. In germline, CDR1 is LNHNV, CDR2 YYDKDF (reference sequence). Here the CDR3 DNA reads TGTGCCACCAGCAGAGAAGAGGGGAGCGACGAGCAGTACTTC. Its translation: CATSREEGSDEQYF.

A few counts support this clonotype. This rearrangement joins TRBV6-1 to TRBJ1-3; D unresolved. CDR3 length: 14 residues. Looked up from germline, CDR1 is MNHNS and CDR2 is SASEGT. V lost 5 bases and J 3 bases, leaving 11 bases between the germline ends. DNA for the CDR3: TGTGCCAGCAGTCATTCAGAGCTTGGAAACACCATATATTTT. This translates into CASSHSELGNTIYF.

Ten or more counts support this clonotype. The genes are TRBV20-1 and TRBJ2-1; possibly TRBD1 for D (5 bases). Germline V gene data show CDR1 as DFQATT and CDR2 as SNEGSKA (reference sequence). The CDR3 is 15 amino acids. V was shortened by 2 bases and J by 3 bases, with 14 bases between the two germline ends. CDR3 protein: CSARLRDFFYNEQFF. The CDR3 nucleotides are TGCAGTGCTAGACTCAGGGATTTCTTCTACAATGAGCAGTTCTTC.